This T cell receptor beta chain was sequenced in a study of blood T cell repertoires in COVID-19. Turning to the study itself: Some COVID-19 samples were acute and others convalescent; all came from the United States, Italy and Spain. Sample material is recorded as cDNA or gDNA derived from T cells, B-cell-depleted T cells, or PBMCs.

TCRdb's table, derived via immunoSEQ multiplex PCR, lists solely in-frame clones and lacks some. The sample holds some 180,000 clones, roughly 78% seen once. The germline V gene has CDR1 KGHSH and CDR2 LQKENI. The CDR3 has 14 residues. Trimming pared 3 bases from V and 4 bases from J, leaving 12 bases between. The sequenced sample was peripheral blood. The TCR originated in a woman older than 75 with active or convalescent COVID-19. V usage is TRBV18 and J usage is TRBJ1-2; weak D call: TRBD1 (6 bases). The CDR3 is CASSPPTGPYGYTF. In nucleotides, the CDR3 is TGTGCCAGCTCACCGCCGACAGGTCCCTATGGCTACACCTTC.